These 28 T cell receptor beta chains share one sample of origin, sequenced in a study of cytomegalovirus exposure and HLA in healthy donors. Researchers ran the PCR with 60 Vbeta and 13 Jbeta primers. Repertoires were generated with immunoSEQ multiplex PCR, while TCRdb's copy carries only in-frame clones and drops some. The table counts around 31,000 clones; about 5% lies in the top ten. The sample consisted of PBMCs. The receptors shown here come from a female donor in good health and CMV-seronegative.

This chain connects TRBV27 to TRBJ2-1; 8 bases are shared with TRBD1. The germline CDR1 and CDR2 sequences are MNHEY and SMNVEV (reference sequence). J lost 3 bases, V lost 1 base, and 2 bases had no gene match. The CDR3 covers 15 residues. This CDR3 is CASSLLGQGYNEQFF. The CDR3 DNA reads TGTGCCAGCAGTTTATTAGGACAGGGCTACAATGAGCAGTTCTTC.

The chain employs TRBV6-5 and TRBJ2-4; 8 positions agree with TRBD2. V shed 6 bases, J shed 7 bases, and the junction held 8 bases outside the gene matches. Germline V gene lookup returns CDR1 MNHEY and CDR2 SVGAGI. The CDR3 spans 14 residues. CDR3 nucleotides: TGTGCCAGCAGGACGCCCGGGGGGGCGAACATTCAGTACTTC. This translates into CASRTPGGANIQYF.

The V and J genes are TRBV4-2 and TRBJ2-7; D unclear. The V gene's germline CDR1 is LGHNA and CDR2 YNFKEQ. The CDR3 sequence is 15 residues long. V lost 0 bases and J lost 0, with 9 bases in between. The DNA for the CDR3 is TGTGCCAGCAGCCAAGACGGAGCTAACTCCTACGAGCAGTACTTC. Translated, it gives CASSQDGANSYEQYF.

This rearrangement joins TRBV11-2 to TRBJ2-7, with 9 bases that match TRBD1. Germline-derived CDR1 and CDR2 are SGHAT and FQNNGV. This CDR3 spans 14 amino acids. With 3 bases clipped from V and 2 bases from J, the junction kept 2 bases outside the gene matches. CDR3 in amino acids: CASSFGTGTYEQYF. The CDR3 DNA is TGTGCCAGCAGCTTCGGGACAGGGACCTACGAGCAGTACTTC.

V usage is TRBV4-3 and J usage is TRBJ1-5, with TRBD1 matching over 7 bases. Trimming cost V 4 bases and J 1 base; bases outside gene matches: 16. The germline gives CDR1 LGHNA, CDR2 YSLEER. The CDR3 covers 19 residues. CDR3 in amino acids: CASSLVQTHRGPSNQPQHF. DNA of the CDR3: TGCGCCAGCAGCCTCGTCCAAACCCACAGGGGTCCGAGCAATCAGCCCCAGCATTTT.

V and J are TRBV18 and TRBJ1-6; 7 bases agree with TRBD1. Germline assignment: CDR1 KGHSH and CDR2 LQKENI. The CDR3 is 13 residues long. V lost 6 bases and J lost 7; bases outside the gene matches: 3. This chain's CDR3 is CASSGTANSPLHF. The CDR3 DNA follows: TGTGCCAGCTCGGGGACAGCGAATTCACCCCTCCACTTT.

The rearrangement uses TRBV9 and TRBJ1-4; possibly TRBD1 for D (5 bases). This CDR3 region has 12 residues. Germline CDR1 is SGDLS and CDR2 is YYNGEE. V dropped 0 bases and J dropped 8 bases, with 5 bases sitting between them. CDR3 nucleotide sequence: TGTGCCAGCAGCGTAGGACAGGAAAAACTGTTTTTT. Residues: CASSVGQEKLFF.

Remarks on this clone: At one end, the junction sequence differs from germline, possibly due to a read error. The V gene is TRBV2, the J gene TRBJ2-7; D remains ambiguous. The CDR3 loop spans 12 amino acids. In germline, CDR1 is SNHLY, CDR2 FYNNEI. The CDR3 sequence: CASNPISFEQYF. In DNA form, the CDR3 reads TGTGCCAGCAATCCTATTTCCTTCGAGCAGTACTTC.

The chain joins TRBV12-5 to TRBJ1-5; weak D call: TRBD1 (6 bases). Germline V CDR1 and CDR2: LGHNT, FRNRAP. This CDR3 contains 15 residues. V lost 7 bases to trimming and J lost 1 base, with 14 bases between them. CDR3 loop: CASVLTGMSNQPQHF. In DNA form, the CDR3 reads TGTGCTAGTGTTCTCACAGGGATGAGCAATCAGCCCCAGCATTTT.

This sequence joins TRBV7-9 and TRBJ1-2; D remains ambiguous. The length of the CDR3 is 16 residues. V was clipped by 2 bases and J by 6 bases, with 19 bases between them. In germline, CDR1 is SEHNR, CDR2 FQNEAQ (reference sequence). CDR3 sequence: CASSLYPDNQYNGYTF. The CDR3 DNA reads TGTGCCAGCAGCTTATATCCCGACAACCAATACAATGGCTACACCTTC. The variable domain in full, completed from reference TRBV7-9 and TRBJ1-2, reads DTGVSQNPRHKITKRGQNVTFRCDPISEHNRLYWYRQTLGQGPEFLTYFQNEAQLEKSRLLSDRFSAERPKGSFSTLEIQRTEQGDSAMYLCASSLYPDNQYNGYTFGSGTRLTVV.

The chain has TRBV19 and TRBJ2-1, with D possibly TRBD2 on 6 matching bases. Trimming removed 8 bases at V and 6 bases at J, with 14 bases between. This CDR3 comprises 13 residues. Germline-derived CDR1 and CDR2 are LNHDA and SQIVND (reference sequence). The chain's CDR3 is CASSWQAGNEQFF. CDR3 DNA: TGTGCCAGTTCCTGGCAAGCGGGCAATGAGCAGTTCTTC.

The rearrangement joins TRBV5-1 to TRBJ2-7; no reliable D call. The V and J ends lost 1 base and 3 bases respectively, with 5 bases between them. CDR3 size: 12 residues. Germline values: CDR1 SGHRS, CDR2 YFSETQ. CDR3 DNA sequence: TGCGCCAGCAGCTTGAATTACTACGAGCAGTACTTC. This gives the protein CASSLNYYEQYF.

The chain couples TRBV6-1 to TRBJ2-1; maybe TRBD2 (5 bases). Trimming removed 4 bases from V and 8 bases from J, with 9 bases in between. CDR3 length equals 12 residues. Germline CDR1 and CDR2: MNHNS and SASEGT. CDR3: CASSAQRDEQFF. The CDR3 DNA reads TGTGCCAGCAGTGCTCAGAGGGATGAGCAGTTCTTC.

The chain uses TRBV19 and TRBJ1-1; D is unresolved. CDR1 is LNHDA, CDR2 SQIVND, per germline (reference sequence). Trimming left V 10 bases short and J 0 bases short, with 15 bases between. The CDR3 is 14 amino acids. The CDR3 nucleotides read TGTGCCATTAAGGACTCAAGCTTGAACACTGAAGCTTTCTTT. Its protein product is CAIKDSSLNTEAFF.

The J gene is TRBJ1-1, the V gene TRBV5-4; TRBD1 aligns across 7 bases. The CDR3 contains 12 residues. The V segment lost 7 bases and the J segment 4 bases; nucleotides outside the gene matches: 4. Germline V lookup: CDR1 SGHNT, CDR2 YYREEE (reference sequence). CDR3 nucleotide sequence: TGTGCCAGCCACGGGGACAGCACTGAAGCTTTCTTT. Its translation: CASHGDSTEAFF.

This chain uses TRBV6-1 with TRBJ1-5; D gene uncertain. Germline loops: CDR1 MNHNS, CDR2 SASEGT. The CDR3 runs to 13 residues. Trimming left V 3 bases short and J 6 bases short, with 9 bases between. The CDR3: CASSDSVSQPQHF. The CDR3 nucleotides are TGTGCCAGCAGTGACTCGGTTTCTCAGCCCCAGCATTTT.

The rearrangement joins TRBV5-1 to TRBJ2-1; TRBD2 matches at 8 bases. The CDR3 contains 16 residues. Looked up from germline, CDR1 is SGHRS and CDR2 is YFSETQ. V dropped 4 bases and J dropped 2; count of bases not matched to a gene: 8. CDR3 loop: CASSAAGTRTYNEQFF. The CDR3 nucleotides read TGCGCCAGCAGCGCTGCCGGGACTAGAACCTACAATGAGCAGTTCTTC.

V usage is TRBV18 and J usage is TRBJ2-1; 7 bases align to TRBD1. V shed 1 base, J shed 10 bases, and the junction held 7 bases outside the gene matches. The CDR3 runs 14 residues. CDR1 and CDR2 from the germline V gene are KGHSH and LQKENI. CDR3 residues: CASSPRTGYIEQFF. The CDR3, as DNA: TGTGCCAGCTCACCACGGACAGGATACATCGAGCAGTTCTTC.

This sequence joins TRBV7-6 and TRBJ2-5; TRBD2 agrees at 10 bases. This CDR3 contains 16 residues. Germline V gene sequence: CDR1 SGHVS, CDR2 FNYEAQ. J lost 6 bases, V lost 4 bases, and 11 bases had no gene match. The CDR3 nucleotides read TGTGCCAGCAGCTCGATAACCGGGACTAGCGCGAAGACCCAGTACTTC. The encoded protein is CASSSITGTSAKTQYF.

V gene TRBV28 combines with J gene TRBJ1-4, with unresolved D. Trimming shortened V by 4 bases and J by 6 bases, and 6 bases separated the two germline ends. CDR1 is MDHEN and CDR2 is SYDVKM in the germline V gene. The CDR3 runs 12 residues. The CDR3: CASSSPYEKLFF. DNA of the CDR3: TGTGCCAGCAGTTCCCCCTATGAAAAACTGTTTTTT.

This sequence joins TRBV7-3 and TRBJ2-3; TRBD1 matches at 8 bases. J lost 2 bases, V lost 5 bases, and 6 bases had no gene match. The CDR3 has 15 residues. Germline CDR1 and CDR2: SGHTA and FQGTGA. The CDR3: CASSHRDRPTDTQYF. The CDR3 DNA reads TGTGCCAGCAGCCACCGGGACAGGCCCACAGATACGCAGTATTTT.

The rearrangement uses TRBV7-9 and TRBJ1-4, with 7 bases fitting TRBD1. Germline V gene data show CDR1 as SEHNR and CDR2 as FQNEAQ (reference sequence). CDR3 length: 14 amino acids. V gave up 5 bases and J gave up 7 bases; unmatched junction bases: 7. In DNA, the CDR3 is TGTGCCAGCAGCCGACAGGGAAAGAGTGAAAAACTGTTTTTT. Protein: CASSRQGKSEKLFF. Together with reference TRBV7-9 and TRBJ1-4, the CDR3 gives the full variable domain: DTGVSQNPRHKITKRGQNVTFRCDPISEHNRLYWYRQTLGQGPEFLTYFQNEAQLEKSRLLSDRFSAERPKGSFSTLEIQRTEQGDSAMYLCASSRQGKSEKLFFGSGTQLSVL.

The CDR3 reads CASSFQGTAGSDNEQFF. CDR3 bases: TGCGCCAGCAGCTTTCAGGGTACAGCGGGGTCCGACAATGAGCAGTTCTTC. The rearrangement uses TRBV5-1 and TRBJ2-1; 7 positions match TRBD2. The CDR3 contains 17 residues. Trimming cost V 2 bases and J 5 bases; bases outside gene matches: 13. Germline V lookup: CDR1 SGHRS, CDR2 YFSETQ.

The chain has TRBV18 and TRBJ1-1; TRBD1 is a possible D gene (6 bases). V lost 3 bases, J lost 1 base, and 12 bases lay in between. The length of the CDR3 is 15 residues. Germline lookup yields CDR1 KGHSH and CDR2 LQKENI. CDR3: CASSPWTVENTEAFF. In DNA, the CDR3 is TGTGCCAGCTCACCCTGGACAGTCGAGAACACTGAAGCTTTCTTT.

The chain has TRBV6-5 and TRBJ2-7; D possibly corresponds to TRBD2 (5 bases). Deletions cut 6 bases from V and 3 bases from J, with 12 bases between. Germline-derived CDR1 and CDR2 are MNHEY and SVGAGI. The CDR3 is 13 residues long. In DNA, the CDR3 is TGTGCCAGCAGCTCCGGGATCGTCTACGAGCAGTACTTC. It is translated as CASSSGIVYEQYF.

The chain recombines TRBV4-1 with TRBJ2-5; 11 positions match TRBD2. Losses at the gene ends were 2 bases for V and 3 bases for J; bases not matched to a gene: 2. The CDR3 has 15 residues. Germline V gene data show CDR1 as MGHRA and CDR2 as YSYEKL. The DNA for the CDR3 is TGCGCCAGCAGCCAAACGGGACTAGCGGAAGAGACCCAGTACTTC. As protein: CASSQTGLAEETQYF.

The chain recombines TRBV5-1 with TRBJ1-2; D gene uncertain. Trimming pared 2 bases from V and 4 bases from J, leaving 12 bases between. This CDR3 contains 14 residues. CDR1 is SGHRS, CDR2 YFSETQ, per germline. The CDR3 spells CASSFTLGGYGYTF. CDR3 DNA: TGCGCCAGCAGCTTCACTCTTGGTGGCTATGGCTACACCTTC.

The V and J genes are TRBV16 and TRBJ2-3, with 7 bases identical to TRBD1. The CDR3 is made up of 20 amino acids. V lost 7 bases and J lost 1; bases outside the gene matches: 23. Germline-derived CDR1 and CDR2 are KGHSY and FQNENV. The CDR3 region has the DNA TGTGCCAGCACCCCCATCAGGGGAGCAGGACAGGCGGTAGGCACAGATACGCAGTATTTT. This sequence encodes CASTPIRGAGQAVGTDTQYF.